Following are 32 T cell receptor beta chains from one sample sequenced in a study of tumor-infiltrating lymphocytes in primary liver carcinoma. A primer in the constant region served to generate TCR beta cDNA from 500 ng of total RNA. The TCR beta library was amplified through three nested multiplex PCR rounds in a modified ARM-PCR procedure. TRBV1-TRBV30 forward primers paired with a C-beta reverse primer were used in the first two PCR rounds, which ran around 10 cycles each. MiXCR, run by TCRdb on the multiplex PCR reads, gives a single entry per CDR3 protein. In the table there are under 85,000 distinct CDR3 sequences, 55% to 85% of which are singletons. Co-extracted RNA and DNA came from roughly 20-30 mg of unsorted bulk tissue. The sample comprised liver tumor tissue from sampling region 1. Subset: tumor region T1, superior pole. The receptor set was obtained from a man in his forties with primary liver carcinoma and hepatitis B virus infection.

This clonotype appeared a single time. A junction boundary mismatches the germline segment, possibly from a read error. The genes are TRBV6-4 and TRBJ1-1, with TRBD1 as a possible D gene (5 bases). CDR3 length: 11 amino acids. Per the germline V gene, CDR1 is MRHNA and CDR2 is SNTAGT. In DNA, the CDR3 is TGTGCCAGCACTGAGGGGACCGAAGCTCTCTTT. Translating gives CASTEGTEALF.

In regard to this clonotype: Here the CDR3 omits its conserved ending phenylalanine or tryptophan, so a read error is the likely source. This rearrangement joins TRBV10-1 to TRBJ2-3, with TRBD2 matching 7 bases. The V segment lost 0 bases and the J segment 6 bases; nucleotides outside the gene matches: 6. Germline V lookup: CDR1 WNHNN, CDR2 SYGVQD (reference sequence). This CDR3 is built from 15 residues. CDR3 sequence reads: CASSESTAGDDTQYI. CDR3 coding DNA: TGCGCCAGCAGTGAGTCCACCGCGGGAGACGATACGCAGTATATT.

This chain uses TRBV4-1 with TRBJ2-1; D may be TRBD1 or TRBD2 (5 bases each). The ends were cut back, 1 base at V and 8 bases at J, with 18 bases in the middle. Germline CDR1 and CDR2: MGHRA and YSYEKL. The CDR3 sequence is 16 residues long. In DNA, the CDR3 is TGCGCCAGCAGCCAAGTAAGGGACCTCCGGGGACATGAGCAGTTCTTC. Protein product: CASSQVRDLRGHEQFF.

This sequence joins TRBV14 and TRBJ2-3; no clear D gene. This CDR3 contains 12 residues. V was pared by 1 base and J by 6 bases, with 5 bases between. The germline CDR1 and CDR2 sequences are SGHDN and FVKESK. CDR3 sequence: CASSQAEDTQYF. CDR3 nucleotide sequence: TGTGCCAGCAGCCAAGCTGAGGATACGCAGTATTTT.

To note about this clonotype: This likely comes from a read error, as the CDR3 has no conserved phenylalanine or tryptophan at its end. The chain is built from TRBV11-1 and TRBJ2-5; maybe TRBD2 (5 bases). This CDR3 is 19 amino acids long. From germline, CDR1 is SGHAT and CDR2 FQDESV (reference sequence). Between the trimmed V and J ends, which lost 6 bases and 1 base, there was a span of 27 bases. CDR3 in amino acids: CASSPPPEVRKGFQETQYL. The CDR3 bases are TGTGCCAGCAGTCCGCCCCCGGAGGTCAGGAAGGGCTTCCAAGAGACCCAGTACCTC.

Only one count was recorded for this clonotype. The V call is TRBV11-2, the J call TRBJ2-3; D remains ambiguous. Looked up from germline, CDR1 is SGHAT and CDR2 is FQNNGV. The CDR3 is 15 amino acids. Trimming removed 7 bases at V and 0 bases at J, with 14 bases between. Written as DNA, the CDR3 is TGTGCCAGCAACCTATTGGCGGCTAGCACAGATACGCAGTATTTT. Translating gives CASNLLAASTDTQYF.

This clonotype came up once. This chain links TRBV29-1 with TRBJ1-1; D remains ambiguous. With 5 bases removed from V and 4 bases from J, the gap between germline ends came to 11 bases. The CDR3 is 12 residues long. Germline V gene sequence: CDR1 SQVTM, CDR2 ANQGSEA. CDR3 nucleotides: TGCAGCGTTTCTGTGGACGGCACTGAAGCTTTCTTT. Its translation is CSVSVDGTEAFF.

Concerning this clonotype: A read error is likely, as this CDR3 ends without the conserved phenylalanine or tryptophan. V is TRBV11-2 and J is TRBJ1-2; D is undetermined. V was cut by 5 bases and J by 4 bases, with 8 bases left in between. The CDR3 has 12 residues. Germline CDR1 is SGHAT and CDR2 is FQNNGV. CDR3 bases: TGTGCCAGCAGCACTGCATCCTATGGCTACACCTCC. Its protein is CASSTASYGYTS.

The chain links TRBV4-1 to TRBJ1-2, with 7 positions matching TRBD1. J gave up 4 bases and V 6 bases, and 8 bases lay outside the gene matches. CDR1 MGHRA and CDR2 YSYEKL come from the germline V gene. This CDR3 region has 14 residues. DNA for the CDR3: TGCGCCAGCAGAACCACAGGGGAGTGCTATGGCTACACCTTC. It yields the protein CASRTTGECYGYTF.

Concerning this clonotype: The CDR3 does not end in the conserved phenylalanine or tryptophan, so this is likely a read error. This chain uses TRBV11-2 with TRBJ2-7, with 12 bases aligning to TRBD2. V dropped 5 bases and J dropped 10; count of bases not matched to a gene: 18. The germline V gene has CDR1 SGHAT and CDR2 FQNNGV. This CDR3 region has 17 residues. CDR3 sequence reads: CASSQGLAGSPFYKQYL. CDR3 nucleotide sequence: TGTGCCAGCAGCCAGGGACTAGCGGGTTCCCCTTTCTACAAACAGTACTTA.

This chain uses TRBV29-1 with TRBJ2-5; D unresolved. The CDR3 loop spans 12 amino acids. Looked up from germline, CDR1 is SQVTM and CDR2 is ANQGSEA. The CDR3 nucleotides are TGCGGTGTTGAAACAGTCGGGGAGACCCAGTACTTC. Translating gives CGVETVGETQYF.

Worth noting for this clonotype: An end of the junction does not agree with germline; a read error may underlie this. The CDR3 spells CASTQGLSGANVPNF. CDR3 sequence (DNA): TGCGCCAGCACCCAGGGGTTGTCCGGGGCCAACGTCCCGAATTTC. V gene TRBV11-2 combines with J gene TRBJ2-6; TRBD1 is a possible D gene (6 bases). The CDR3 sequence is 15 residues long. Germline lookup yields CDR1 SGHAT and CDR2 FQNNGV. Combining the CDR3 with reference TRBV11-2 and TRBJ2-6 gives the whole variable domain EAGVAQSPRYKIIEKRQSVAFWCNPISGHATLYWYQQILGQGPKLLIQFQNNGVVDDSQLPKDRFSAERLKGVDSTLKIQPAKLEDSAVYLCASTQGLSGANVPNFGAGSRLTVL.

The chain joins TRBV20-1 to TRBJ1-1, with D uncertain. Trimming took off 4 bases at V and 1 base at J, with 10 bases between the two ends. Germline V gene data show CDR1 as DFQATT and CDR2 as SNEGSKA (reference sequence). The CDR3 extends over 13 amino acids. CDR3 region: CSAIDIQNTEAFF. The CDR3 DNA reads TGCAGTGCTATCGACATCCAGAACACTGAAGCTTTCTTT.

This clonotype was observed a single time. The chain carries TRBV6-5 and TRBJ2-2; D possibly corresponds to TRBD2 (5 bases). The V end was cut by 7 bases, the J end by 12 bases, with 24 bases between. The CDR3 extends over 15 amino acids. Germline V gene sequence: CDR1 MNHEY, CDR2 SVGAGI. Here the CDR3 DNA reads TGTGCCAGCACTTCCTTGCGGGCCAACACTGGGAAGCTGTTTTTT. The encoded protein is CASTSLRANTGKLFF.

On this clonotype itself: One junction end disagrees with the germline gene, perhaps due to a read error. J is TRBJ2-3 and V is TRBV12-3 or TRBV12-4, with a tentative D call TRBD2 (6 bases). The CDR3 is made up of 15 amino acids. The CDR3 region has the DNA TGTGACAGCATCTTGAATAGCGGTAGGACAGATACGCAGTATTTT. This translates into CDSILNSGRTDTQYF.

In the case of this clonotype: Mismatch with germline at one junction end may stem from a read error. This chain links TRBV6-1 with TRBJ2-2; a possible D gene is TRBD2 (5 bases). This CDR3 region has 14 residues. The germline V gene encodes CDR1 MNHNS and CDR2 SASEGT. CDR3 DNA sequence: TGTGCCAGCAGTGATTTTAGCCTCACCGGGGAACTGTTTTTT. This gives the protein CASSDFSLTGELFF.

This clonotype was recorded at least ten times. The chain joins TRBV11-2 to TRBJ2-2, with D hard to call. The V gene lost 2 bases and the J gene lost 3 bases, with 7 bases spanning the gap. This CDR3 spans 14 amino acids. The V gene's germline CDR1 is SGHAT and CDR2 FQNNGV. CDR3 amino acids: CASSLNWDTGELFF. The CDR3 DNA reads TGTGCCAGCAGCTTAAATTGGGACACCGGGGAGCTGTTTTTT.

This clonotype was found many times. The chain employs TRBV30 and TRBJ1-6; D remains unclear. The CDR3 consists of 15 residues. Trimming left V 2 bases short and J 4 bases short, with 12 bases between. CDR1 GTSNPN and CDR2 SVGIG come from the germline V gene (reference sequence). The CDR3 bases are TGTGCCTGGAGTAAGGATCGGGCTTATAATTCACCCCTCCACTTT. Translated: CAWSKDRAYNSPLHF.

The sample holds many counts of this clonotype. J is TRBJ1-6 and V is TRBV4-2; weak D call: TRBD1 (6 bases). This CDR3 comprises 16 residues. CDR1 LGHNA and CDR2 YNFKEQ come from the germline V gene. V was cut by 5 bases and J by 8 bases, with 19 bases left in between. CDR3 residues: CASSESRGGAYSPLHF. Written as DNA, the CDR3 is TGTGCCAGCAGCGAATCCCGAGGGGGGGCTTATTCACCCCTCCACTTT.

For this clonotype: The junction differs from germline at one of its ends, possibly a read error. This chain links TRBV11-2 with TRBJ2-1, with D tentatively TRBD1 or TRBD2 (5 bases each). This CDR3 has 15 amino acids. CDR1 SGHAT and CDR2 FQNNGV come from the germline V gene. CDR3 loop: CTSVLGDLRGYEQFF. Here the CDR3 DNA reads TGTACCAGCGTGCTAGGGGACCTCCGGGGATATGAGCAGTTCTTC. The full variable domain, in which reference TRBV11-2 and TRBJ2-1 provide the parts outside the CDR3, is EAGVAQSPRYKIIEKRQSVAFWCNPISGHATLYWYQQILGQGPKLLIQFQNNGVVDDSQLPKDRFSAERLKGVDSTLKIQPAKLEDSAVYLCTSVLGDLRGYEQFFGPGTRLTVL.

Of note for this clonotype: A much larger clone differs from this one at a single base, so this may be a read error. J is TRBJ2-5 and V is TRBV7-8; 7 bases are a match to TRBD2. The ends lost 2 bases at V and 2 bases at J; junction bases unmatched: 8. The CDR3 has 16 residues. Germline CDR1 is SGHVS and CDR2 is FQNEAQ. The CDR3 DNA reads as TGTGCCAGCAGCTTATCCATAGCGGGCCGTCAAGAGACCCAGTACTTC. It yields the protein CASSLSIAGRQETQYF.

This clonotype was counted at least ten times. The chain couples TRBV28 to TRBJ2-1; 12 bases line up with TRBD1. Germline values: CDR1 MDHEN, CDR2 SYDVKM. V dropped 7 bases and J dropped 9; count of bases not matched to a gene: 10. This CDR3 contains 15 residues. CDR3 sequence (DNA): TGTGCCAGCACTGAAAGAGGGACAGGGGGCGGTGAGCAGTTCTTC. Its translation is CASTERGTGGGEQFF.

To note about this clonotype: At one end, the junction sequence differs from germline, possibly due to a read error. The gene calls are TRBV2 and TRBJ2-2; tentatively, D is TRBD2 (6 bases). The CDR3 runs 13 residues. CDR1 and CDR2 (germline): SNHLY, FYNNEI. CDR3 loop: CASMEGRTGKLFF. The CDR3, as DNA: TGTGCCAGCATGGAGGGGAGGACCGGGAAGCTGTTTTTT.

The chain recombines TRBV19 with TRBJ2-7, with 7 bases identical to TRBD2. The CDR3 consists of 14 residues. The germline V gene encodes CDR1 LNHDA and CDR2 SQIVND (reference sequence). The ends lost 5 bases at V and 3 bases at J; junction bases unmatched: 7. The CDR3 loop is CASSPRGDRYEQYF. In DNA form, the CDR3 reads TGTGCCAGTAGTCCACGGGGGGACCGCTACGAGCAGTACTTC.

Notes on this clonotype: This is likely a read error, given that the CDR3 carries no conserved phenylalanine or tryptophan at its end. The chain has TRBV6-5 and TRBJ1-2; D not certain. This CDR3 contains 13 residues. Deletions cut 4 bases from V and 7 bases from J, with 13 bases between. Germline-derived CDR1 and CDR2 are MNHEY and SVGAGI. The CDR3, as DNA: TGTGCCAGCAGTTCAGAATCAGAGACTGGCTACACCCTC. Its translation: CASSSESETGYTL.

Note on this clonotype: Germline and junction disagree at one end, which may indicate a read error. The chain joins TRBV29-1 to TRBJ2-7; no definite D call. Germline V gene lookup returns CDR1 SQVTM and CDR2 ANQGSEA. CDR3 length: 12 amino acids. The CDR3, as DNA: TGCAGTGTTGAAGATCAGGCCTACAAGCAGTACTTC. It specifies CSVEDQAYKQYF.

The rearrangement uses TRBV20-1 and TRBJ2-7; D may be TRBD1 or TRBD2 (6 bases each). Germline V gene data show CDR1 as DFQATT and CDR2 as SNEGSKA (reference sequence). The V and J ends lost 6 bases and 7 bases respectively, with 19 bases between them. The CDR3 covers 13 residues. The CDR3 spells CSAGGHGVGEQYF. The DNA for the CDR3 is TGCAGTGCCGGGGGACACGGAGTGGGAGAGCAGTACTTC.

With regard to this clonotype: The missing conserved phenylalanine or tryptophan at the end of this CDR3 makes a read error likely. The chain uses TRBV6-5 and TRBJ2-3; 9 bases are shared with TRBD1. Germline trimming cut 10 bases from V and 9 bases from J; bases unmatched to any gene: 11. This CDR3 is 13 amino acids long. The germline V gene has CDR1 MNHEY and CDR2 SVGAGI. CDR3 coding DNA: TGTGCCATCAGGAAAACAGGGGGCGCGACGCAGTATGTT. It is translated as CAIRKTGGATQYV.

The table lists this clonotype with many counts. V is TRBV10-1 and J is TRBJ2-1; 7 positions agree with TRBD2. The germline V gene encodes CDR1 WNHNN and CDR2 SYGVQD (reference sequence). The J segment lost 4 bases and the V segment lost 0 bases, leaving 3 bases of the junction unmatched. The length of the CDR3 is 15 residues. CDR3: CASSESGGSYNEQFF. DNA of the CDR3: TGCGCCAGCAGTGAGTCCGGCGGGAGTTACAATGAGCAGTTCTTC.

A word on this clonotype: A much larger clonotype is one base distant, so this may be a read error. The chain recombines TRBV5-6 with TRBJ1-4; 9 nucleotides agree with TRBD1. CDR3 size: 15 residues. Germline V lookup: CDR1 SGHDT, CDR2 YYEEEE. CDR3 sequence: CTSSMGGTGPEKLFF. In DNA form, the CDR3 reads TGTACCAGCAGCATGGGGGGGACAGGGCCCGAAAAACTGTTTTTT.

Regarding this clonotype: A much larger clonotype is one base distant, so this may be a read error. The chain links TRBV7-9 to TRBJ2-7; 10 nucleotides align to TRBD2. CDR3 size: 15 residues. Germline V gene sequence: CDR1 SEHNR, CDR2 FQNEAQ (reference sequence). The V segment lost 5 bases and the J segment 5 bases; nucleotides outside the gene matches: 9. The CDR3 loop reads CASSPPGLALHEQYF. In DNA, the CDR3 is TGTGCCAGCAGCCCACCGGGACTAGCGCTCCACGAGCAGTACTTC. Supplemented by reference TRBV7-9 and TRBJ2-7, the full variable domain reads DTGVSQNPRHKITKRGQNVTFRCDPISEHNRLYWYRQTLGQGPEFLTYFQNEAQLEKSRLLSDRFSAERPKGSFSTLEIQRTEQGDSAMYLCASSPPGLALHEQYFGPGTRLTVT.

Details on this clonotype: This likely comes from a read error, as the CDR3 has no conserved phenylalanine or tryptophan at its end. The chain couples TRBV30 to TRBJ2-7; 8 bases align to TRBD1. Germline lookup yields CDR1 GTSNPN and CDR2 SVGIG (reference sequence). This CDR3 contains 15 residues. The CDR3 bases are TGTGTCTGTAGTGTACCCGGGACAGGAACCTGCGAGCAGTACTCC. This encodes CVCSVPGTGTCEQYS.